This T cell receptor (beta chain) was sequenced for a study of T cell repertoires in cytomegalovirus infection. Overall study context: A matching HLA type, together with CMV infection, was signaled by public TCR beta signatures.

Study-wide findings and caveats: HLA-C-restricted CMV-specific TCR beta clonotypes were dominant in the ex vivo response. Summed frequency of shared TCR beta families picked out CMV carriers who also had the relevant HLA.

For this clonotype: Its antigen is currently unknown.

From the reads, TCRdb called clonotypes with MiXCR, one entry per CDR3 protein. The sample includes some 120,000 distinct CDR3 sequences, over 9.5% of them seen just once. Trimming took off 3 bases at V and 3 bases at J, with 9 bases between the two ends. Germline V CDR1 and CDR2: SGHNT, YENEEA. This CDR3 spans 13 amino acids. This clonotype was obtained from a human donor in good health (CMV status not recorded). Some clones in this sample may be carry-over from other donors' samples. Input material: PBMCs, sequenced either directly or after in vitro stimulation (not recorded which). This chain links TRBV11-3 with TRBJ2-7, with TRBD1 as a possible D gene (5 bases). The CDR3 protein is CASSFDSDYEQYF. The CDR3, as DNA: TGTGCCAGCAGCTTCGACAGCGACTACGAGCAGTACTTC.